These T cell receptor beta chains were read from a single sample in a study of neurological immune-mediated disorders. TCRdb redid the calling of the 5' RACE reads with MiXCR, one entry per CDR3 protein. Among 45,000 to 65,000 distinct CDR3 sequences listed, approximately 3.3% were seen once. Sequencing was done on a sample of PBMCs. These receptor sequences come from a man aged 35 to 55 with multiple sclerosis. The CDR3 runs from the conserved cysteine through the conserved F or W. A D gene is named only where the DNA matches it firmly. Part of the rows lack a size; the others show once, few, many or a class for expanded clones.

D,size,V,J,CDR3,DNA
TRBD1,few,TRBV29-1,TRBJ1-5,CSVSQGTGNQPQNF,TGCAGCGTGTCACAGGGGACAGGGAATCAGCCCCAGAATTTT
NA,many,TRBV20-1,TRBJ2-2,CSASNLGGVLNTGELFF,TGCAGTGCTAGTAATCTGGGGGGCGTCTTGAACACCGGGGAGCTGTTTTTT
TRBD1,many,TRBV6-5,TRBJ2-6,CASSRWTGGESGANVLTF,TGTGCCAGCAGCAGGTGGACAGGGGGCGAGTCTGGGGCCAACGTCCTGACTTTC
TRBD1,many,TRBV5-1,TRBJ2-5,CASTRQGFPRMIETQYF,TGCGCCAGCACCCGACAGGGATTTCCACGTATGATAGAGACCCAGTACTTC
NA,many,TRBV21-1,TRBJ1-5,CASSKVGGVFPSSQPQHF,TGTGCCAGCAGCAAAGTCGGGGGGGTCTTCCCATCATCTCAGCCCCAGCATTTT
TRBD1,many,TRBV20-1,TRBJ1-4,CSASGTGGAEKLFF,TGCAGTGCTAGTGGGACAGGGGGCGCTGAAAAACTGTTTTTT
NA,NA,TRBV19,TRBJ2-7,CASSSGRWQYF,TGTGCCAGTAGTTCCGGAAGGTGGCAGTACTTC
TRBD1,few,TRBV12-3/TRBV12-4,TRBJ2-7,CASSSPGTGNDEQYF,TGTGCCAGCAGTTCACCCGGGACAGGGAACGACGAGCAGTACTTC
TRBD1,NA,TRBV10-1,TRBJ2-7,CASSSGQGPYEQYF,TGCGCCAGCAGTTCTGGACAGGGCCCCTACGAGCAGTACTTC
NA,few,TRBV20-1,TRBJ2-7,CSARDTARYEQYF,TGCAGTGCTAGAGATACAGCGCGCTACGAGCAGTACTTC
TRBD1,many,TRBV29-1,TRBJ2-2,CSVDSGQGFPGELFF,TGCAGCGTTGATAGTGGACAGGGGTTCCCCGGGGAGCTGTTTTTT
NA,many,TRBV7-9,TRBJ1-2,CASSSPAVTYYGYTF,TGTGCCAGCAGCTCCCCGGCAGTCACTTACTATGGCTACACCTTC
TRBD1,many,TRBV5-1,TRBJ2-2,CASSPPGQGAPGELFF,TGCGCCAGCAGCCCACCGGGACAGGGGGCCCCCGGGGAGCTGTTTTTT
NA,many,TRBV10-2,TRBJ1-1,CASSESPSTEAFF,TGCGCCAGCAGTGAGTCGCCGAGCACTGAAGCTTTCTTT
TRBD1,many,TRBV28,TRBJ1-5,CASGGQGGLYSNQPQHF,TGTGCCAGCGGTGGACAGGGGGGCCTTTATAGCAATCAGCCCCAGCATTTT
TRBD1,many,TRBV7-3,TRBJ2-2,CASSPTGGAGGTGELFF,TGTGCCAGCAGCCCGACAGGGGGCGCGGGTGGAACCGGGGAGCTGTTTTTT
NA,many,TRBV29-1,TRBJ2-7,CSVGTVTQGGEQYF,TGCAGCGTTGGTACGGTGACGCAGGGGGGCGAGCAGTACTTC